These 20 T cell receptor beta chains originate from one sample sequenced in a study of blood T cell repertoires in COVID-19. Some clones are missing from TCRdb's copy, which holds only in-frame ones; the method was immunoSEQ multiplex PCR. Here the sample spans roughly 400,000 clones, roughly 84% being singletons. The source material was PBMCs or T cells enriched from blood (not recorded which). These receptors were taken from a woman in her late teens or twenties who had been exposed to COVID-19.

As DNA, the CDR3 is TGTGCCAGCACCCAGAGGGGAGGGGAAAAACTGTTTTTT. Translated, it gives CASTQRGGEKLFF. The V gene is TRBV3-1 (or the pseudogene TRBV3-2), the J gene TRBJ1-4, with a weak D call TRBD1 (5 bases). The CDR3 loop spans 13 amino acids. Germline V CDR1 and CDR2: LGHDT, YNNKEL (reference sequence). The germline V and J ends were trimmed by 7 bases and 8 bases, with 14 bases remaining between them.

The rearrangement uses TRBV5-4 and TRBJ2-2, with 7 positions matching TRBD2. V dropped 6 bases and J dropped 6; count of bases not matched to a gene: 11. This CDR3 spans 15 amino acids. CDR1 SGHNT and CDR2 YYREEE come from the germline V gene (reference sequence). The CDR3 reads CASIQSGAGSGELFF. The CDR3 DNA follows: TGTGCCAGCATCCAGTCCGGAGCGGGGTCCGGGGAGCTGTTTTTT.

The chain uses TRBV4-1 and TRBJ2-1; 7 bases map to TRBD1. Germline CDR1 and CDR2: MGHRA and YSYEKL. This CDR3 spans 16 amino acids. Trimming cost V 1 base and J 4 bases; bases outside gene matches: 7. CDR3 DNA sequence: TGCGCCAGCAGCCAAGGAGGACAGGCCTCTTACAATGAGCAGTTCTTC. This codes for CASSQGGQASYNEQFF.

The chain carries TRBV7-9 and TRBJ1-1, with 10 bases aligning to TRBD1. Germline assignment: CDR1 SEHNR and CDR2 FQNEAQ (reference sequence). The CDR3 has 17 residues. V lost 5 bases, J lost 7 bases, and 16 bases stayed unmatched. CDR3 loop: CASSRRDRGNVPLEAFF. The DNA of the CDR3 is TGTGCCAGCAGCCGAAGGGACAGGGGAAATGTCCCGCTTGAAGCTTTCTTT. Filled out from reference TRBV7-9 and TRBJ1-1, the complete variable domain reads DTGVSQNPRHKITKRGQNVTFRCDPISEHNRLYWYRQTLGQGPEFLTYFQNEAQLEKSRLLSDRFSAERPKGSFSTLEIQRTEQGDSAMYLCASSRRDRGNVPLEAFFGQGTRLTVV.

The chain combines TRBV19 with TRBJ2-2, with D possibly TRBD2 on 6 matching bases. The CDR3 runs to 13 residues. In germline, CDR1 is LNHDA, CDR2 SQIVND (reference sequence). Between the trimmed V and J ends, which lost 5 bases and 4 bases, there was a span of 8 bases. CDR3 protein: CASSGTGTGELFF. The CDR3 DNA reads TGTGCCAGTAGTGGGACTGGCACCGGGGAGCTGTTTTTT.

J is TRBJ2-7 and V is TRBV5-1, with D unresolved. The CDR3 sequence is 15 residues long. The germline V gene encodes CDR1 SGHRS and CDR2 YFSETQ. Trimming took off 0 bases at V and 0 bases at J, with 10 bases between the two ends. The CDR3 sequence is CASSLAGVSSYEQYF. DNA for the CDR3: TGCGCCAGCAGCTTGGCCGGTGTCTCCTCCTACGAGCAGTACTTC.

The rearrangement links TRBV14 to TRBJ2-1; 10 bases fit TRBD2. The CDR3 spans 15 residues. Germline loops: CDR1 SGHDN, CDR2 FVKESK. V gave up 9 bases and J gave up 5 bases; unmatched junction bases: 10. The CDR3 spells CASLPLAGENNEQFF. The CDR3 nucleotides read TGTGCCAGTCTCCCCCTAGCGGGGGAAAACAATGAGCAGTTCTTC.

The chain carries TRBV14 and TRBJ2-6; D gene unclear. Germline loops: CDR1 SGHDN, CDR2 FVKESK. The CDR3 runs to 15 residues. V gave up 4 bases and J gave up 1 base, with 8 bases separating them. CDR3 loop: CASSPPTSGANVLTF. The CDR3 nucleotides read TGTGCCAGCAGCCCGCCCACTTCTGGGGCCAACGTCCTGACTTTC.

The chain couples TRBV5-4 to TRBJ2-3, with 9 bases that match TRBD2. The CDR3 covers 17 residues. Germline V gives CDR1 SGHNT, CDR2 YYREEE (reference sequence). The V gene end was trimmed by 1 base and the J gene end by 2 bases; junction bases not matched to a gene: 8. DNA of the CDR3: TGTGCCAGCAGCTTGTTCGGTAGCGGGAGACTCACAGATACGCAGTATTTT. Translation gives CASSLFGSGRLTDTQYF.

V gene TRBV19 combines with J gene TRBJ2-1; 8 positions agree with TRBD1. Germline V CDR1 and CDR2: LNHDA, SQIVND (reference sequence). V lost 1 base, J lost 8 bases, and 16 bases stayed unmatched. The CDR3 is made up of 18 amino acids. The CDR3 bases are TGTGCCAGTAGTATAGCGACAGGGGTTTCCCTCGCCTTCGATGAGCAGTTCTTC. Translation gives CASSIATGVSLAFDEQFF. Looking up the rest from reference TRBV19 and TRBJ2-1 gives the full variable domain: DGGITQSPKYLFRKEGQNVTLSCEQNLNHDAMYWYRQDPGQGLRLIYYSQIVNDFQKGDIAEGYSVSREKKESFPLTVTSAQKNPTAFYLCASSIATGVSLAFDEQFFGPGTRLTVL.

V usage is TRBV15 and J usage is TRBJ2-3; D may be TRBD1 (5 bases). CDR1 is LNHNV and CDR2 is YYDKDF in the germline V gene (reference sequence). Trimming took off 2 bases at V and 0 bases at J, with 15 bases between the two ends. This CDR3 has 17 amino acids. CDR3 sequence (DNA): TGTGCCACCAGCAGAAGAGACAGCTATGGTAGCACAGATACGCAGTATTTT. Protein: CATSRRDSYGSTDTQYF.

V gene TRBV18 combines with J gene TRBJ1-6; 10 positions match TRBD1. The V gene end was trimmed by 3 bases and the J gene end by 3 bases; junction bases not matched to a gene: 2. In germline, CDR1 is KGHSH, CDR2 LQKENI. This CDR3 contains 16 residues. CDR3 amino acids: CASSPRTGGYNSPLHF. The CDR3 nucleotides read TGTGCCAGCTCACCCCGGACAGGGGGCTATAATTCACCCCTCCACTTT.

The chain employs TRBV6-5 and TRBJ2-2; D is undetermined. This CDR3 has 15 amino acids. In germline, CDR1 is MNHEY, CDR2 SVGAGI. The V end was cut by 2 bases, the J end by 2 bases, with 9 bases between. The CDR3 loop reads CASSYSQVNTGELFF. As DNA, the CDR3 is TGTGCCAGCAGTTACAGTCAGGTTAACACCGGGGAGCTGTTTTTT.

This clone was observed once. The chain has TRBV7-9 and TRBJ2-1; 7 bases agree with TRBD1. Germline loops: CDR1 SEHNR, CDR2 FQNEAQ (reference sequence). The junction had 12 bases not matched to a gene; V was cut back by 7 bases and J by 6 bases. This CDR3 spans 15 amino acids. CDR3 nucleotides: TGTGCCAGCATGCCGAGACAGGGTTGGAGCAATGAGCAGTTCTTC. As protein: CASMPRQGWSNEQFF. The variable domain in full, with the rest retrieved from reference TRBV7-9 and TRBJ2-1, is DTGVSQNPRHKITKRGQNVTFRCDPISEHNRLYWYRQTLGQGPEFLTYFQNEAQLEKSRLLSDRFSAERPKGSFSTLEIQRTEQGDSAMYLCASMPRQGWSNEQFFGPGTRLTVL.

The genes are TRBV4-1 and TRBJ1-6; maybe TRBD1 (6 bases). V shed 1 base and J shed 8 bases, with 18 bases lying between them. CDR1 and CDR2 from the germline V gene are MGHRA and YSYEKL. This CDR3 contains 17 residues. CDR3 DNA sequence: TGCGCCAGCAGCCAAGGCCGCCAGCGGGGGGCGCATTCACCCCTCCACTTT. This gives the protein CASSQGRQRGAHSPLHF.

In nucleotides, the CDR3 is TGTGCCAGCGGGGGGTTGGACACTGAAGCTTTCTTT. Amino acids: CASGGLDTEAFF. The chain uses TRBV13 and TRBJ1-1, with D possibly TRBD1 on 5 matching bases. The CDR3 runs to 12 residues. From germline, CDR1 is PRHDT and CDR2 FYEKMQ (reference sequence). V was shortened by 8 bases and J by 3 bases, with 10 bases between the two germline ends.

This clone was observed a few times. CDR3 sequence (DNA): TGCAGCGTGAGTGATGGCTACACCTTC. Protein sequence: CSVSDGYTF. The chain couples TRBV29-1 to TRBJ1-2; D gene uncertain. V lost 6 bases to trimming and J lost 6 bases, with 5 bases between them. This CDR3 is 9 amino acids long. Looked up from germline, CDR1 is SQVTM and CDR2 is ANQGSEA. Full variable domain (rest looked up from reference TRBV29-1 and TRBJ1-2): SAVISQKPSRDICQRGTSLTIQCQVDSQVTMMFWYRQQPGQSLTLIATANQGSEATYESGFVIDKFPISRPNLTFSTLTVSNMSPEDSSIYLCSVSDGYTFGSGTRLTVV.

This clone was found a few times. The chain is built from TRBV2 and TRBJ1-6; no clear D gene. CDR3 length equals 14 residues. V was trimmed by 2 bases and J by 5 bases, leaving 7 bases between them. The germline gives CDR1 SNHLY, CDR2 FYNNEI. Here the CDR3 reads CASSEHFDNSPLHF. The CDR3 region has the DNA TGTGCCAGCAGTGAACACTTCGATAATTCACCCCTCCACTTT. The variable domain in full, with the rest retrieved from reference TRBV2 and TRBJ1-6, is EPEVTQTPSHQVTQMGQEVILRCVPISNHLYFYWYRQILGQKVEFLVSFYNNEISEKSEIFDDQFSVERPDGSNFTLKIRSTKLEDSAMYFCASSEHFDNSPLHFGNGTRLTVT.

For the CDR3, the DNA is TGCAGCGTTGAGACTAGCGGGAGCCCCTCAGATACGCAGTATTTT. This encodes CSVETSGSPSDTQYF. The gene calls are TRBV29-1 and TRBJ2-3; 12 nucleotides agree with TRBD2. Germline loops: CDR1 SQVTM, CDR2 ANQGSEA. V gave up 3 bases and J gave up 4 bases; unmatched junction bases: 5. This CDR3 contains 15 residues.

The rearrangement joins TRBV5-1 to TRBJ2-1; TRBD2 is a possible D gene (6 bases). Germline CDR1 SGHRS, CDR2 YFSETQ. V gave up 3 bases and J gave up 8 bases, with 15 bases separating them. The CDR3 is 14 amino acids. CDR3 DNA sequence: TGCGCCAGCAGCTCAGGAGGGAACGGGGATGAGCAGTTCTTC. Encoded protein: CASSSGGNGDEQFF.